Below are 13 T cell receptor beta chains sequenced from a single sample in a study. TCRdb called the 5' RACE reads again in MiXCR, with one record for every CDR3 protein. The repertoire holds 5,000 to 7,000 distinct CDR3 sequences, with more than 50% as singletons. The sequenced material came from memory CD4+ T cells sorted from blood. Subset given: memory CD4+ T cells, CD4+CD45RO+CD25-. The receptors derive from a female donor with breast cancer.

The rearrangement joins TRBV20-1 to TRBJ1-2, with TRBD1 matching 10 bases. The CDR3 extends over 14 amino acids. Germline trimming cut 6 bases from V and 6 bases from J; bases unmatched to any gene: 10. CDR1 is DFQATT and CDR2 is SNEGSKA in the germline V gene (reference sequence). The CDR3 nucleotides are TGCAGTGCCGCTTCCCGGACAGGGGGAGATGGCTACACCTTC. Translation: CSAASRTGGDGYTF.

The chain is built from TRBV6-5 and TRBJ2-7; perhaps TRBD1 as D (6 bases). From germline, CDR1 is MNHEY and CDR2 SVGAGI. The V and J ends lost 0 bases and 3 bases respectively, with 12 bases between them. The CDR3 covers 15 residues. CDR3 sequence reads: CASSYSGTHNYEQYF. The CDR3 DNA reads as TGTGCCAGCAGTTACTCGGGGACACATAACTACGAGCAGTACTTC.

The CDR3 protein is CASGGTGFQFF. The CDR3 DNA is TGTGCCAGCGGGGGGACAGGTTTCCAGTTCTTC. J is TRBJ2-1 and V is TRBV3-1; 8 positions agree with TRBD1. The CDR3 length is 11 residues. The junction had 7 bases not matched to a gene; V was cut back by 8 bases and J by 13 bases. Germline V gene sequence: CDR1 LGHDT, CDR2 YNNKEL (reference sequence).

This chain uses TRBV20-1 with TRBJ2-1; TRBD2 aligns across 11 bases. With V trimmed by 5 bases and J by 8 bases, 8 bases remained unmatched. The CDR3 extends over 14 amino acids. In germline, CDR1 is DFQATT, CDR2 SNEGSKA (reference sequence). The CDR3 nucleotides read TGCAGTGCTGCTAGCGGGGGGCCCATGGATGAGCAGTTCTTC. Its translation: CSAASGGPMDEQFF.

This clonotype was seen a few times. J is TRBJ2-7 and V is TRBV28; 8 nucleotides match TRBD1. V lost 4 bases and J lost 5; bases outside the gene matches: 7. The germline CDR1 and CDR2 sequences are MDHEN and SYDVKM. This CDR3 comprises 14 residues. The CDR3 spells CASSSSDRGHEQYF. DNA of the CDR3: TGTGCCAGCAGTTCCTCCGACAGGGGCCACGAGCAGTACTTC.

Remarks on this clonotype: A read error may explain this, as a much larger clone is one base away. This sequence joins TRBV20-1 and TRBJ2-5; D remains unclear. Germline-derived CDR1 and CDR2 are DFQATT and SNEGSKA (reference sequence). V was shortened by 3 bases and J by 5 bases, with 7 bases between the two germline ends. This CDR3 region has 11 residues. The CDR3 spells CSASNLETQYF. Here the CDR3 DNA reads TGCAGTGCTAGTAACCTTGAGACCCAGTACTTC.

V gene TRBV6-6 combines with J gene TRBJ1-2, with D unresolved. V lost 2 bases and J lost 6, with 7 bases in between. Germline V gene lookup returns CDR1 MNHNY and CDR2 SVGAGI (reference sequence). The CDR3 covers 12 residues. CDR3 DNA: TGTGCCAGCAGTTACAATGGGGATGGCTACACCTTC. As protein: CASSYNGDGYTF.

This clonotype was observed once. The junction departs from germline at one end; a sequencing error may be responsible. The chain uses TRBV15 and TRBJ2-5, with TRBD1 matching over 8 bases. Germline V gives CDR1 LNHNV, CDR2 YYDKDF (reference sequence). The CDR3 length is 17 residues. CDR3 amino acids: CTTSRRQGQGVQETQYF. CDR3 nucleotide sequence: TGTACCACCAGCAGAAGACAGGGGCAAGGGGTCCAAGAGACCCAGTACTTC.

This chain links TRBV3-1 with TRBJ2-1, with D perhaps matching TRBD1 (6 bases). In germline, CDR1 is LGHDT, CDR2 YNNKEL (reference sequence). This CDR3 region has 15 residues. The V gene lost 4 bases and the J gene lost 0 bases, with 10 bases spanning the gap. The CDR3 DNA follows: TGTGCCAGCAGCCGGGACACCCACTCCTACAATGAGCAGTTCTTC. Protein: CASSRDTHSYNEQFF.

The table lists this clonotype with a few counts. J is TRBJ1-5 and V is TRBV6-5; 7 bases align to TRBD1. With 5 bases clipped from V and 1 base from J, the junction kept 8 bases outside the gene matches. The CDR3 runs 16 residues. Germline V CDR1 and CDR2: MNHEY, SVGAGI. CDR3 sequence (DNA): TGTGCCAGCAGTGCCCGACAGGGAGGGAGCAATCAGCCCCAGCATTTT. Residues: CASSARQGGSNQPQHF.

CDR3 in amino acids: CASSLNRYNEQFF. As DNA, the CDR3 is TGTGCCAGCAGCTTGAACAGGTACAATGAGCAGTTCTTC. The chain links TRBV7-6 to TRBJ2-1, with D possibly matching TRBD1 (5 bases). Germline CDR1 and CDR2: SGHVS and FNYEAQ. Between the trimmed V and J ends, which lost 3 bases and 4 bases, there was a span of 7 bases. CDR3 length: 13 residues.

This rearrangement joins TRBV7-3 to TRBJ2-1, with 8 bases matching TRBD2. Germline trimming cut 6 bases from V and 5 bases from J; bases unmatched to any gene: 12. Germline-derived CDR1 and CDR2 are SGHTA and FQGTGA. The CDR3 extends over 16 amino acids. Here the CDR3 reads CASSPGSSGIHNEQFF. The CDR3 nucleotides read TGTGCCAGCAGTCCCGGTAGTAGCGGGATCCACAATGAGCAGTTCTTC.

This clonotype was found a few times. This chain uses TRBV11-2 with TRBJ2-5; D is possibly TRBD1 or TRBD2 (6 bases each). CDR3 length: 13 residues. The germline gives CDR1 SGHAT, CDR2 FQNNGV. The V end was cut by 1 base, the J end by 4 bases, with 7 bases between. The DNA for the CDR3 is TGTGCCAGCAGCTTAGCGGGGGCAGAGACCCAGTACTTC. Its translation: CASSLAGAETQYF.